This T cell receptor beta chain is from a study of OX40 agonist ivuxolimab in advanced cancers. The protocol was immunoSEQ multiplex PCR, while the TCRdb copy is restricted to in-frame clones and leaves out a portion. The table has tens of thousands of clones, 80% to 85% seen once. Turning to this clone: One junction end disagrees with the germline gene, perhaps due to a read error.

The CDR3 spans 15 residues. Looked up from germline, CDR1 is SGHRS and CDR2 is YFSETQ. The TCR comes from an adult with an advanced solid tumor such as melanoma, head and neck, liver or kidney cancer. The material was CD4+ or CD8+ T cells sorted from blood, obtained in a trial of the OX40 agonist ivuxolimab. The V gene is TRBV5-1, the J gene TRBJ2-5; 10 positions match TRBD1. CDR3 region: CASRLGQGIQETQYF. The CDR3 region has the DNA TGCGCCAGCAGGTTGGGACAGGGGATTCAAGAGACCCAGTACTTC.